This T cell receptor (beta chain) stems from a study of cytomegalovirus exposure and HLA in healthy donors. 60 Vbeta and 13 Jbeta primers were used in PCR. Generated by immunoSEQ multiplex PCR, the TCRdb table keeps only in-frame clones and is missing some. In the table there are 170,000 or so clones, around 74% of which are singletons. Trimming cost V 5 bases and J 5 bases, with 25 bases left between them. This CDR3 comprises 18 residues. CDR1 and CDR2 from the germline V gene are MDHEN and SYDVKM. General study points: A later analysis found that most CMV-associated TCR beta chains appeared HLA-restricted. Reported performance of the classifier showed diagnosis of cytomegalovirus status with high specificity and sensitivity.

Of note for this clone: Its target is not known.

The chain joins TRBV28 to TRBJ1-5; no clear D. Sequencing used PBMCs. This TCR was recovered from a male donor in good health and CMV-seronegative. The chain's CDR3 is CASSRGQGAGFGYQPQHF. Written as DNA, the CDR3 is TGTGCCAGCAGTCGTGGGCAAGGAGCGGGGTTTGGGTATCAGCCCCAGCATTTT. The full variable domain, rest sourced from reference TRBV28 and TRBJ1-5, is DVKVTQSSRYLVKRTGEKVFLECVQDMDHENMFWYRQDPGLGLRLIYFSYDVKMKEKGDIPEGYSVSREKKERFSLILESASTNQTSMYLCASSRGQGAGFGYQPQHFGDGTRLSIL.